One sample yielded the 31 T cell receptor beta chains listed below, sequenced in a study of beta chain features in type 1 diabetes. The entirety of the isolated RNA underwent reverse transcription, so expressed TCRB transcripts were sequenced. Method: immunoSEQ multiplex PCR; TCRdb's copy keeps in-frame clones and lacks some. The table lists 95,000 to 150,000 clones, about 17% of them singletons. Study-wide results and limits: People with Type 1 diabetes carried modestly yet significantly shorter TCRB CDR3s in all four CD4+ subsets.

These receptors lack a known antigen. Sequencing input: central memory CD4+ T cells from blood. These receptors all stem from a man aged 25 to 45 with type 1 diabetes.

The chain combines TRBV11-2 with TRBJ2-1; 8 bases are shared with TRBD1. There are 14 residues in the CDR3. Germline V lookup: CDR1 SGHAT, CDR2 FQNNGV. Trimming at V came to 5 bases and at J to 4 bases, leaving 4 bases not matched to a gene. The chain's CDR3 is CASSRTGRYNEQFF. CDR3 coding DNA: TGTGCCAGCAGCAGGACAGGGCGGTACAATGAGCAGTTCTTC. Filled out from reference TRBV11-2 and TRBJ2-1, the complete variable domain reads EAGVAQSPRYKIIEKRQSVAFWCNPISGHATLYWYQQILGQGPKLLIQFQNNGVVDDSQLPKDRFSAERLKGVDSTLKIQPAKLEDSAVYLCASSRTGRYNEQFFGPGTRLTVL.

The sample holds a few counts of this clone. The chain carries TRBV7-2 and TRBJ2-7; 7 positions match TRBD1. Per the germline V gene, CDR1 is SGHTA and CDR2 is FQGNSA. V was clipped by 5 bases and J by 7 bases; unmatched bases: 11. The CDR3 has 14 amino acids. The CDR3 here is CASSPDVGQREQYF. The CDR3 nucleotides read TGTGCCAGCAGCCCCGACGTGGGACAGAGGGAGCAGTACTTC. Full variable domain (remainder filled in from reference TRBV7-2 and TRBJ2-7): GAGVSQSPSNKVTEKGKDVELRCDPISGHTALYWYRQSLGQGLEFLIYFQGNSAPDKSGLPSDRFSAERTGGSVSTLTIQRTQQEDSAVYLCASSPDVGQREQYFGPGTRLTVT.

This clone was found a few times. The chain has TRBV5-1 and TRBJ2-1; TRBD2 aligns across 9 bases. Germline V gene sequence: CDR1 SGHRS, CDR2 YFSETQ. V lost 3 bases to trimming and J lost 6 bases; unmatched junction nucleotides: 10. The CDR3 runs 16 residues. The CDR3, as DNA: TGCGCCAGCAGCTCCCCCCGAGCGGGGGGCGGCAATGAGCAGTTCTTC. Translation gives CASSSPRAGGGNEQFF.

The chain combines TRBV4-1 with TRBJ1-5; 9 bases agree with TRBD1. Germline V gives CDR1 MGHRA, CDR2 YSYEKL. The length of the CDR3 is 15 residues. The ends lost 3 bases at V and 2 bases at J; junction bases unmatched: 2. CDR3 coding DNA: TGCGCCAGCAGCCAGGGGGACAGGGGCAATCAGCCCCAGCATTTT. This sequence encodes CASSQGDRGNQPQHF.

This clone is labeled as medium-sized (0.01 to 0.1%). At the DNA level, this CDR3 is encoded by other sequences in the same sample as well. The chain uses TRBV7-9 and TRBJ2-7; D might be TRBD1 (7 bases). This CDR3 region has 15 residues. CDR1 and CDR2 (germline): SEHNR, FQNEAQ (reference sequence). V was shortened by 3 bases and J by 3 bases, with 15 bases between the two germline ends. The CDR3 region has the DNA TGTGCCAGCAGCTTGTGGAGGGGGCGTCTCTACGAGCAGTACTTC. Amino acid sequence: CASSLWRGRLYEQYF.

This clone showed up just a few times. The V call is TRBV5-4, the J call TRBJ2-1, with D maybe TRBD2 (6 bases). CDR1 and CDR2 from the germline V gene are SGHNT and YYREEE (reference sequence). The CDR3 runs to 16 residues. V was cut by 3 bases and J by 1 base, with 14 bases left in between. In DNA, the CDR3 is TGTGCCAGCAGCTGGGCCAATAGCGGTTCCTACAATGAGCAGTTCTTC. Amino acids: CASSWANSGSYNEQFF. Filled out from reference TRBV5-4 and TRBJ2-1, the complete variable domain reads ETGVTQSPTHLIKTRGQQVTLRCSSQSGHNTVSWYQQALGQGPQFIFQYYREEENGRGNFPPRFSGLQFPNYSSELNVNALELDDSALYLCASSWANSGSYNEQFFGPGTRLTVL.

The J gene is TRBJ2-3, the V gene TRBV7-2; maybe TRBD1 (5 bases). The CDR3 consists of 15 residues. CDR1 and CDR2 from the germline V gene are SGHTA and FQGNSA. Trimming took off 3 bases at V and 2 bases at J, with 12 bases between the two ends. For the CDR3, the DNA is TGTGCCAGCAGCTTCTTGCAGGGTGTCACAGATACGCAGTATTTT. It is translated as CASSFLQGVTDTQYF.

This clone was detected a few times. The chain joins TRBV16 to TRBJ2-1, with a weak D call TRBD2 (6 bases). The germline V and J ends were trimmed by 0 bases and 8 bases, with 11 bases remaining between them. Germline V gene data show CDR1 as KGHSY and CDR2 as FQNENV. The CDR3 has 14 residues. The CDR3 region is CASSQSGGGDEQFF. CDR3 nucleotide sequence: TGTGCCAGCAGCCAATCGGGGGGAGGCGATGAGCAGTTCTTC. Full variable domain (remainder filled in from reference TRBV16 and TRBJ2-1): GEEVAQTPKHLVRGEGQKAKLYCAPIKGHSYVFWYQQVLKNEFKFLISFQNENVFDETGMPKERFSAKCLPNSPCSLEIQATKLEDSAVYFCASSQSGGGDEQFFGPGTRLTVL.

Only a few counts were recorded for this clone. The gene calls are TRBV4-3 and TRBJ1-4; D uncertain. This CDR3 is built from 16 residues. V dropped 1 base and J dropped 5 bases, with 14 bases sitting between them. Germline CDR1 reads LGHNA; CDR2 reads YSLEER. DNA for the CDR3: TGCGCCAGCAGCCAAGGTCTTAACAGACAAAATGAAAAACTGTTTTTT. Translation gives CASSQGLNRQNEKLFF.

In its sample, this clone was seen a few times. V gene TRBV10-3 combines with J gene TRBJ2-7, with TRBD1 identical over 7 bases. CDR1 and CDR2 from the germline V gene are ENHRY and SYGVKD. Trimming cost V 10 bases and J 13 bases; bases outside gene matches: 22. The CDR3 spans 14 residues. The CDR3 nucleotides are TGTGCCAGCACTGGACCCCTTGCGGACAGGCGATTCTACTTC. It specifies CASTGPLADRRFYF.

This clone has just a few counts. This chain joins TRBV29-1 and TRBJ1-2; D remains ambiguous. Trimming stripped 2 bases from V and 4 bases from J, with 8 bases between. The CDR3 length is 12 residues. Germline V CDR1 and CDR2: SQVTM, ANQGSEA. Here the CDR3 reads CSVEQFSYGYTF. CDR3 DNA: TGCAGCGTTGAACAGTTCAGCTATGGCTACACCTTC.

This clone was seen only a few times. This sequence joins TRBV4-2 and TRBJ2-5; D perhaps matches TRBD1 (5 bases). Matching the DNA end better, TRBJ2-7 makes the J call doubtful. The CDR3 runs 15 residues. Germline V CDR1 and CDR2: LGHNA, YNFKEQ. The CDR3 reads CASSQDRAPRYEQYF. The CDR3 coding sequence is TGTGCCAGCAGCCAAGACAGGGCCCCTCGGTACGAGCAGTACTTC.

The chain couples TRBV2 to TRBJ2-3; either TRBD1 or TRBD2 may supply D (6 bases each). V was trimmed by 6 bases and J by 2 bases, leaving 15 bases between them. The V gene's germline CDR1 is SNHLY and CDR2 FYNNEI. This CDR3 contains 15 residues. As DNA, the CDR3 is TGTGCCAGCAGGGGAGACGGGGGCAACACAGATACGCAGTATTTT. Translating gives CASRGDGGNTDTQYF.

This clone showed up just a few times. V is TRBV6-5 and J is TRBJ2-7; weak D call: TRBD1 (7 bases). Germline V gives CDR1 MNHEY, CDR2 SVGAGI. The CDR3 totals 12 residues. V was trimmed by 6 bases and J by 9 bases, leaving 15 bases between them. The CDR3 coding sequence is TGTGCCAGCAGCAGACAGGGACTGGGGCAGTACTTC. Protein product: CASSRQGLGQYF.

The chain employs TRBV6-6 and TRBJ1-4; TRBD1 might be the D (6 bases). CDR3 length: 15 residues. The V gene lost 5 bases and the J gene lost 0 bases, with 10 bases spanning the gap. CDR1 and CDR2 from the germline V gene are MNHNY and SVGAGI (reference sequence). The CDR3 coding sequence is TGTGCCAGCAGTAACGGACAGACAACTAATGAAAAACTGTTTTTT. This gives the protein CASSNGQTTNEKLFF.

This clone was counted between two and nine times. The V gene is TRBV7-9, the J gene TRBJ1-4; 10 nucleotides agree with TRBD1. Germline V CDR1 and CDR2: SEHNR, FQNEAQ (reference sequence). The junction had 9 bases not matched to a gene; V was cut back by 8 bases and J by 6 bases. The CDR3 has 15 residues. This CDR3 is CASPLTGTGDEKLFF. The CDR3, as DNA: TGTGCCAGCCCCCTAACCGGGACAGGGGATGAAAAACTGTTTTTT.

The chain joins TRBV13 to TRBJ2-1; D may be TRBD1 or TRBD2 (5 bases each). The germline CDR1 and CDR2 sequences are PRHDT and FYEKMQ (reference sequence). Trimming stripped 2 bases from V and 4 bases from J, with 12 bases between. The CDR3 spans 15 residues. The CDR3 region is CASSLPGAWYNEQFF. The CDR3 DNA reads TGTGCCAGCAGCTTACCCGGGGCCTGGTACAATGAGCAGTTCTTC.

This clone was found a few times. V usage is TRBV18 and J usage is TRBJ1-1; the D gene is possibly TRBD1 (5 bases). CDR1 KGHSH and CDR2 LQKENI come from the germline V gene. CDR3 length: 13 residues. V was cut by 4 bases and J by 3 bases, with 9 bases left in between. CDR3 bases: TGTGCCAGCTCACAGGGGAGGGACACTGAAGCTTTCTTT. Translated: CASSQGRDTEAFF.

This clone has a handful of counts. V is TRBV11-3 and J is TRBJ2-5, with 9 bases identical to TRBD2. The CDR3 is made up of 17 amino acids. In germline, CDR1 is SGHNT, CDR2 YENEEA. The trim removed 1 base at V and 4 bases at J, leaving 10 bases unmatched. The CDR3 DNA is TGTGCCAGCAGCTTAGGAGCGGGGGGTATAGATGGAGAGACCCAGTACTTC. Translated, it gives CASSLGAGGIDGETQYF.

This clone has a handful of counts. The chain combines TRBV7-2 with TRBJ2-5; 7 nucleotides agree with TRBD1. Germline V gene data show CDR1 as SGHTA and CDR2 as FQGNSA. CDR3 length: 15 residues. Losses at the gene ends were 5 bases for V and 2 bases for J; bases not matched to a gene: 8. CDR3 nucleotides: TGTGCCAGCAGCCAACCCGGGACAGAACAAGAGACCCAGTACTTC. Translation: CASSQPGTEQETQYF. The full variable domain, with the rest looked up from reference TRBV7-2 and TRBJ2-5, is GAGVSQSPSNKVTEKGKDVELRCDPISGHTALYWYRQSLGQGLEFLIYFQGNSAPDKSGLPSDRFSAERTGGSVSTLTIQRTQQEDSAVYLCASSQPGTEQETQYFGPGTRLLVL.

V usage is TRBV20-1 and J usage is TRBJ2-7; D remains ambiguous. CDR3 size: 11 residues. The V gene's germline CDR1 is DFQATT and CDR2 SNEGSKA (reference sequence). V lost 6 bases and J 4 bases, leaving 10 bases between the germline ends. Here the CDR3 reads CSAPSLYEQYF. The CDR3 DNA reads TGCAGTGCCCCATCCCTTTACGAGCAGTACTTC.

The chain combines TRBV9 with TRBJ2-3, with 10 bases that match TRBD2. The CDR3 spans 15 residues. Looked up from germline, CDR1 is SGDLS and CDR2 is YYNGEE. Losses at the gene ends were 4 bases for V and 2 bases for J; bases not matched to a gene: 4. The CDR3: CASSFSGGSTDTQYF. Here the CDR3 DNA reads TGTGCCAGCAGCTTTAGCGGGGGGTCCACAGATACGCAGTATTTT.

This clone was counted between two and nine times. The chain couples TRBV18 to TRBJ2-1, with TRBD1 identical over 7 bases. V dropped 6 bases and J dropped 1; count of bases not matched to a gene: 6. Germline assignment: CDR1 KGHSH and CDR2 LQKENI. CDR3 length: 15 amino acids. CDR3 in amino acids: CASSLLTGSYNEQFF. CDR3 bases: TGTGCCAGCTCTCTTTTGACAGGGTCCTACAATGAGCAGTTCTTC.

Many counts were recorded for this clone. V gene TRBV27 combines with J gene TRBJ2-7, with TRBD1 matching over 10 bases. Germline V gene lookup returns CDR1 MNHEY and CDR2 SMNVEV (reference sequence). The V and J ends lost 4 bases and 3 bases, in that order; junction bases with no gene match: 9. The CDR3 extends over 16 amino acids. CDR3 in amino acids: CASSSEGQGNSYEQYF. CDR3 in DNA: TGTGCCAGCAGTTCGGAGGGACAGGGGAATAGCTACGAGCAGTACTTC.

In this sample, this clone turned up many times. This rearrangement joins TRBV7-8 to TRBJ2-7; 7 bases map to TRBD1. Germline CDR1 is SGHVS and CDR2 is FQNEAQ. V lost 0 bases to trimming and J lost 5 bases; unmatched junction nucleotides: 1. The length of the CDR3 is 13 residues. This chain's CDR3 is CASSLAGQNEQYF. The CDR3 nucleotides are TGTGCCAGCAGCTTAGCGGGACAGAACGAGCAGTACTTC.

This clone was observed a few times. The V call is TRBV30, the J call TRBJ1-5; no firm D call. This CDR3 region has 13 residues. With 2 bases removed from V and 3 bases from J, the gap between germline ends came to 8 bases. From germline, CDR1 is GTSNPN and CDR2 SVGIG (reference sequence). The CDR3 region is CAWSTGNNQPQHF. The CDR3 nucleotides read TGTGCCTGGAGTACGGGAAACAATCAGCCCCAGCATTTT.

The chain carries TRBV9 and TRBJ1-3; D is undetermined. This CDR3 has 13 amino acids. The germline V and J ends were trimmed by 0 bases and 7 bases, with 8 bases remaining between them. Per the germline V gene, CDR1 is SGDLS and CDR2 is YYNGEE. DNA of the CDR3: TGTGCCAGCAGCGTAGACGGCAGTAACACCATATATTTT. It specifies CASSVDGSNTIYF.

CDR3 coding DNA: TGTGCCAGCAGTTTACGGACAAATTACCGACACGAGCAGTACTTC. Translated, it gives CASSLRTNYRHEQYF. The genes are TRBV28 and TRBJ2-7, with D tentatively TRBD1 (5 bases). The CDR3 sequence is 15 residues long. Germline-derived CDR1 and CDR2 are MDHEN and SYDVKM. Deletions cut 2 bases from V and 5 bases from J, with 16 bases between.

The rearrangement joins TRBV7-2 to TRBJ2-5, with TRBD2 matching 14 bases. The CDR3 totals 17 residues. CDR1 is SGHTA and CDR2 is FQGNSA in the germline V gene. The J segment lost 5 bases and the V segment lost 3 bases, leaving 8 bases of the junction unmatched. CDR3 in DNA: TGTGCCAGCAGCTTGACTAGCGGGGGGGCTCTACATGAGACCCAGTACTTC. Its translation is CASSLTSGGALHETQYF.

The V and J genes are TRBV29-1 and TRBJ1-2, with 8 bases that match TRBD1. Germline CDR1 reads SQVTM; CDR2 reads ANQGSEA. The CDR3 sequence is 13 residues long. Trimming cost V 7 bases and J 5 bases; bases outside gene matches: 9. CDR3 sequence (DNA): TGCAGCGGCAAGGGACAGGCGGGATATGGCTACACCTTC. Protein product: CSGKGQAGYGYTF.

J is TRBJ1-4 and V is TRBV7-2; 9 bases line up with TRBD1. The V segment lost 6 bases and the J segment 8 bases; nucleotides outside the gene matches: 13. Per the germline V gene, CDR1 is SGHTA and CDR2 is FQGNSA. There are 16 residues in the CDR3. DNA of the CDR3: TGTGCCAGCAGACCCGGCACAGGACAGGGGCGAGAAAAACTGTTTTTT. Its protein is CASRPGTGQGREKLFF.